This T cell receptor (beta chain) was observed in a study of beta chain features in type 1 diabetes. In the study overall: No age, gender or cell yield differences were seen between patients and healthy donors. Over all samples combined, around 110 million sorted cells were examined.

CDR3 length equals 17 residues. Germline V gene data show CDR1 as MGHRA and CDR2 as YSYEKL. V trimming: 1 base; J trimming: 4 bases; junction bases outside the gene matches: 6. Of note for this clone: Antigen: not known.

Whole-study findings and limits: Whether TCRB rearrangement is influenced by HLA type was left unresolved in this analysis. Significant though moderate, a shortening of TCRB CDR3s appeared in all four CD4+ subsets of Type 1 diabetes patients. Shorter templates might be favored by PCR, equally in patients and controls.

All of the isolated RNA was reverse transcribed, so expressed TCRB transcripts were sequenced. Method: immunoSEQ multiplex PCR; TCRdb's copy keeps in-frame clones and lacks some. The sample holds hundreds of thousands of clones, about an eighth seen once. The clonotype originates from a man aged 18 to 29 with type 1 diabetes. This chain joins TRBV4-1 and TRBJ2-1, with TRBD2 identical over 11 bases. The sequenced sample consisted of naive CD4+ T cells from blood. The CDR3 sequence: CASSQVLTSGIYNEQFF. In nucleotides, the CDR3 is TGCGCCAGCAGCCAAGTTTTGACTAGCGGGATTTACAATGAGCAGTTCTTC.